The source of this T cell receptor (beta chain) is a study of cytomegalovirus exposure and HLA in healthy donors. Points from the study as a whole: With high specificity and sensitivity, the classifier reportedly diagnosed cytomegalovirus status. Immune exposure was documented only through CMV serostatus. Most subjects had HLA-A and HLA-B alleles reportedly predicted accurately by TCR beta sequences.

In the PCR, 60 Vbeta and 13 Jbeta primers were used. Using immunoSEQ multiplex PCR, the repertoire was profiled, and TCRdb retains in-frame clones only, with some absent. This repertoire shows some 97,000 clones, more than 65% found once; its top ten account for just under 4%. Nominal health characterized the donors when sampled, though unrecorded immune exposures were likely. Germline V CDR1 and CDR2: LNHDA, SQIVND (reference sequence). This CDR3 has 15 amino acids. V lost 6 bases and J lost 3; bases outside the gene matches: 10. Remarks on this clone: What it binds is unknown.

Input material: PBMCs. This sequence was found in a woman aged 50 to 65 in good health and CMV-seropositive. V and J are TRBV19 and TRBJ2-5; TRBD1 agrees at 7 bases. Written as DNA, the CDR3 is TGTGCCAGTAGCGAGGACAGGAGAGAGGAAGAGACCCAGTACTTC. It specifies CASSEDRREEETQYF.